The clone carrying this T cell receptor (beta chain) was seen a few times. The target antigen is unknown. Other DNA sequences within the sample encode an identical CDR3. Germline V gene sequence: CDR1 GTSNPN, CDR2 SVGIG (reference sequence). V lost 3 bases, J lost 1 base, and 6 bases lay in between. The CDR3 totals 12 residues. The sample comes from a study of shared clonotypes between healthy human individuals. Methods used by the authors: ImmunoSEQ supplied junction-only sequences lacking quality scores, so filtering was different. The table came from immunoSEQ multiplex PCR; TCRdb's copy has only in-frame clones and leaves some out. V and J calls and clone size are as listed in that table; D and trimming were resolved from the DNA. Here the sample spans about 2,200,000 clones, around 93% being singletons. CD8 cells classed as naive were CD45RO-negative and positively selected for CCR7, excluding terminally differentiated effector memory CD45RA+ cells.

Points from the study as a whole: Tissues were not sampled, only blood, and their repertoires likely differ. Relative to memory subsets, naive subsets generally showed larger estimated richness.

The chain recombines TRBV30 with TRBJ1-1; D gene ambiguous. The clonotype comes from a man in his late teens or twenties in good health. Some clones in this sample may be carry-over from other donors' samples. The source material was naive CD8+ T cells from PBMCs. CDR3 sequence (DNA): TGTGCCTGGAGCCCCACGAACACTGAAGCTTTCTTT. It yields the protein CAWSPTNTEAFF.